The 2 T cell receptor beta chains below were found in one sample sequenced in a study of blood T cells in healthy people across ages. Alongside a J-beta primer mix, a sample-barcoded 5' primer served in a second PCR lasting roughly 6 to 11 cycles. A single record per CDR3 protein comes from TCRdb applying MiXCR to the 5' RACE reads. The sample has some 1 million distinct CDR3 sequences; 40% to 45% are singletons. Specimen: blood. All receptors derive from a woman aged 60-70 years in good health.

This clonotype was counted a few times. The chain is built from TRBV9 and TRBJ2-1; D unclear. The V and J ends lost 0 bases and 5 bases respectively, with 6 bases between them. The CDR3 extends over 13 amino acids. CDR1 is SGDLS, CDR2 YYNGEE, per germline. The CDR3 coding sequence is TGTGCCAGCAGCGTAGGCGGAGACAATGAGCAGTTCTTC. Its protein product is CASSVGGDNEQFF.

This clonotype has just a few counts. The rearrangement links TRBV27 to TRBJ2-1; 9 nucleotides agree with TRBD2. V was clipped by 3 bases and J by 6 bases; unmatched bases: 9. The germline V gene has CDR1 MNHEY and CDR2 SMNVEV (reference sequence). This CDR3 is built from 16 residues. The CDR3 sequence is CASSLLAGFTLNEQFF. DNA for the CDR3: TGTGCCAGCAGTTTGCTAGCGGGATTCACCCTCAATGAGCAGTTCTTC.